This TCR beta chain was captured by sequencing in a study of cytomegalovirus exposure and HLA in healthy donors. The count of this clone is one. The PCR used 60 Vbeta and 13 Jbeta primers. Sequencing was performed with immunoSEQ multiplex PCR; in TCRdb, only in-frame clones are kept and a portion is missing. The data contain 70,000 or so clones, around 82% of them singletons. With 5 bases removed from V and 3 bases from J, the gap between germline ends came to 11 bases. Germline lookup yields CDR1 MNHEY and CDR2 SMNVEV (reference sequence). The CDR3 consists of 14 residues. This clonotype was sampled from a man between 18 and 29 years old in good health and CMV-seropositive. This sequence joins TRBV27 and TRBJ2-1, with D maybe TRBD2 (6 bases). The sequenced material came from PBMCs. CDR3 loop: CASSLGTLYNEQFF. CDR3 DNA: TGTGCCAGCAGTCTCGGGACTCTCTACAATGAGCAGTTCTTC.